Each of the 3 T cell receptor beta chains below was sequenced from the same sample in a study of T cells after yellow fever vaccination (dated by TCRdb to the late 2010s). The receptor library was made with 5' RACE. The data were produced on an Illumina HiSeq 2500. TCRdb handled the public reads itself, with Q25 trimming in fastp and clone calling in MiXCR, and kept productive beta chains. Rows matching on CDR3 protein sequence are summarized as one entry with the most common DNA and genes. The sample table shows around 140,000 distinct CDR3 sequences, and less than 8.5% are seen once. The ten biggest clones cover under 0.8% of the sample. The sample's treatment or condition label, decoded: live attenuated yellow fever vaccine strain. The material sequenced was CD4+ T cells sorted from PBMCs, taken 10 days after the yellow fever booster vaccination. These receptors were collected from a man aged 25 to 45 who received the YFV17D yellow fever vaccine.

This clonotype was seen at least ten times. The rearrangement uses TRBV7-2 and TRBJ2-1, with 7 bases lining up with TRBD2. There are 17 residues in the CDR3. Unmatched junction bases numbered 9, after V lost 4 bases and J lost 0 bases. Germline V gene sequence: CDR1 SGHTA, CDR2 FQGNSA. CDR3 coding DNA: TGTGCCAGCAGCTCCGTGGTAGCGGGTTTCTCCTACAATGAGCAGTTCTTC. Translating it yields CASSSVVAGFSYNEQFF.

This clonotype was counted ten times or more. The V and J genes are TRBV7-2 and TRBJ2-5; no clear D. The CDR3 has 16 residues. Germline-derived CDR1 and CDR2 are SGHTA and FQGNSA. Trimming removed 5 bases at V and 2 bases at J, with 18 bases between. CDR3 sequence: CASSPRVGGWQETQYF. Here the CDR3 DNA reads TGTGCCAGCAGCCCCCGGGTGGGCGGATGGCAAGAGACCCAGTACTTC.

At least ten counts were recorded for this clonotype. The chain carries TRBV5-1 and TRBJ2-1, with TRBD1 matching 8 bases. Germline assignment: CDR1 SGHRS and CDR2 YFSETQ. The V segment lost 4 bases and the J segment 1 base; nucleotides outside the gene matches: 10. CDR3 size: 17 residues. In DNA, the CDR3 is TGCGCCAGCAGCCAGATACAGGGGGTAATATCCTACAATGAGCAGTTCTTC. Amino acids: CASSQIQGVISYNEQFF.